One and the same sample provided the 18 T cell receptor beta chains below, sequenced in a study of blood T cell repertoires in COVID-19. Sequencing used immunoSEQ multiplex PCR; TCRdb keeps in-frame clones, though not all of them. The profile shows a few hundred thousand clones, about 83% of them singletons. Input material: peripheral blood. These TCRs come from a man aged 50 or older with active or convalescent COVID-19.

This chain links TRBV7-9 with TRBJ1-3; 9 bases are a match to TRBD1. J was trimmed by 1 base and V by 3 bases; bases with no gene match: 7. In germline, CDR1 is SEHNR, CDR2 FQNEAQ (reference sequence). The CDR3 length is 17 residues. The CDR3 loop is CASSFNRGRISGNTIYF. DNA for the CDR3: TGTGCCAGCAGCTTTAACAGGGGGCGAATTTCTGGAAACACCATATATTTT. The full variable domain, completed using reference TRBV7-9 and TRBJ1-3, is DTGVSQNPRHKITKRGQNVTFRCDPISEHNRLYWYRQTLGQGPEFLTYFQNEAQLEKSRLLSDRFSAERPKGSFSTLEIQRTEQGDSAMYLCASSFNRGRISGNTIYFGEGSWLTVV.

The chain recombines TRBV4-1 with TRBJ2-1, with a possible D match to TRBD2 (6 bases). CDR1 and CDR2 (germline): MGHRA, YSYEKL. The CDR3 is 12 residues long. The V and J ends lost 3 bases and 9 bases respectively, with 9 bases between them. This CDR3 is CASSQISGEQFF. CDR3 nucleotides: TGCGCCAGCAGCCAGATTAGCGGTGAGCAGTTCTTC.

This chain links TRBV30 with TRBJ1-3; D is uncertain. Looked up from germline, CDR1 is GTSNPN and CDR2 is SVGIG (reference sequence). The CDR3 has 13 residues. Between the trimmed V and J ends, which lost 5 bases and 2 bases, there was a span of 10 bases. The CDR3 DNA follows: TGTGCCTGGGGATCCCTCCCTGGAAACACCATATATTTT. This translates into CAWGSLPGNTIYF.

The rearrangement uses TRBV3-1 (or the pseudogene TRBV3-2) and TRBJ2-3; 11 nucleotides align to TRBD2. The CDR3 has 16 residues. V dropped 0 bases and J dropped 2; count of bases not matched to a gene: 1. Germline CDR1 reads LGHDT; CDR2 reads YNNKEL (reference sequence). CDR3: CASSQDSGGATDTQYF. The CDR3 nucleotides read TGTGCCAGCAGCCAAGATAGCGGGGGGGCCACAGATACGCAGTATTTT.

V is TRBV7-6 and J is TRBJ2-1, with D possibly matching TRBD2 (5 bases). CDR1 and CDR2 (germline): SGHVS, FNYEAQ. Trimming took off 2 bases at V and 0 bases at J, with 14 bases between the two ends. The CDR3 has 17 amino acids. The CDR3 sequence is CASSLLAPDYSYNEQFF. The CDR3 region has the DNA TGTGCCAGCAGCTTATTGGCACCAGACTACTCCTACAATGAGCAGTTCTTC.

The chain is built from TRBV7-3 and TRBJ1-2; D not resolved. Trimming removed 5 bases from V and 8 bases from J, with 15 bases in between. The CDR3 length is 13 residues. Germline V lookup: CDR1 SGHTA, CDR2 FQGTGA. CDR3 nucleotides: TGTGCCAGCAGCGTTGGTCCCGGGAAAGGCTACACCTTC. This encodes CASSVGPGKGYTF.

J is TRBJ1-6 and V is TRBV5-6; TRBD1 matches 9 bases. Germline V gene data show CDR1 as SGHDT and CDR2 as YYEEEE. V trimming: 3 bases; J trimming: 8 bases; junction bases outside the gene matches: 12. This CDR3 has 17 amino acids. CDR3 amino acids: CASSYSPGQGPHSPLHF. Written as DNA, the CDR3 is TGTGCCAGCAGCTATTCTCCGGGACAGGGCCCCCATTCACCCCTCCACTTT.

The rearrangement links TRBV3-1 (or the pseudogene TRBV3-2) to TRBJ1-5; D uncertain. From germline, CDR1 is LGHDT and CDR2 YNNKEL (reference sequence). The germline V and J ends were trimmed by 0 bases and 7 bases, with 4 bases remaining between them. The CDR3 loop spans 12 amino acids. CDR3 protein: CASSQEGQPQHF. The CDR3 DNA sequence: TGTGCCAGCAGCCAAGAGGGCCAGCCCCAGCATTTT.

The chain combines TRBV27 with TRBJ2-3, with a possible D match to TRBD2 (6 bases). This CDR3 contains 15 residues. In germline, CDR1 is MNHEY, CDR2 SMNVEV (reference sequence). Trimming stripped 8 bases from V and 2 bases from J, with 17 bases between. As DNA, the CDR3 is TGTGCCAGCGGACCTCCGAGGACTATCACAGATACGCAGTATTTT. Translated: CASGPPRTITDTQYF.

This chain connects TRBV24-1 to TRBJ2-5; D gene unclear. Germline V gives CDR1 KGHDR, CDR2 SFDVKD. The CDR3 covers 15 residues. V was shortened by 0 bases and J by 1 base, with 8 bases between the two germline ends. Here the CDR3 reads CATSDLGQPQETQYF. The CDR3 nucleotides read TGTGCCACCAGTGATTTGGGGCAGCCCCAAGAGACCCAGTACTTC.

The genes are TRBV2 and TRBJ1-5, with 8 nucleotides matching TRBD1. Trimming at V came to 1 base and at J to 9 bases, leaving 8 bases not matched to a gene. This CDR3 contains 15 residues. Germline V CDR1 and CDR2: SNHLY, FYNNEI. CDR3 sequence (DNA): TGTGCCAGCAGTGAAGGGACAGGGAACGGCATGCCCCAGCATTTT. Translating it yields CASSEGTGNGMPQHF.

V usage is TRBV5-1 and J usage is TRBJ1-4; 10 bases align to TRBD1. This CDR3 has 15 residues. V shed 4 bases, J shed 6 bases, and the junction held 6 bases outside the gene matches. The germline V gene has CDR1 SGHRS and CDR2 YFSETQ. CDR3 bases: TGCGCCAGCAGCGACGGGACAGGGGTGGATGAAAAACTGTTTTTT. Protein product: CASSDGTGVDEKLFF.

This chain uses TRBV4-1 with TRBJ1-1; D remains ambiguous. Looked up from germline, CDR1 is MGHRA and CDR2 is YSYEKL. The CDR3 has 11 residues. Trimming left V 8 bases short and J 3 bases short, with 7 bases between. CDR3 region: CASGRDTEAFF. The DNA for the CDR3 is TGCGCCAGCGGGAGGGACACTGAAGCTTTCTTT.

This clone was recorded many times. The rearrangement joins TRBV10-1 to TRBJ1-1; TRBD1 matches at 7 bases. V trimming: 5 bases; J trimming: 4 bases; junction bases outside the gene matches: 4. The CDR3 loop spans 13 amino acids. Looked up from germline, CDR1 is WNHNN and CDR2 is SYGVQD (reference sequence). The CDR3 bases are TGCGCCAGCAGTTTTACAGGGGCCACTGAAGCTTTCTTT. As protein: CASSFTGATEAFF.

The rearrangement joins TRBV5-1 to TRBJ2-3; a weak D match, TRBD1 (6 bases). V lost 2 bases and J 4 bases, leaving 20 bases between the germline ends. CDR3 length: 17 residues. In germline, CDR1 is SGHRS, CDR2 YFSETQ. CDR3: CASSFPSGPEGADTQYF. The DNA for the CDR3 is TGCGCCAGCAGCTTTCCCTCGGGGCCCGAGGGGGCAGATACGCAGTATTTT.

The gene calls are TRBV11-2 and TRBJ2-1; the D gene is possibly TRBD2 (7 bases). Germline V gene sequence: CDR1 SGHAT, CDR2 FQNNGV. The CDR3 loop spans 15 amino acids. V shed 0 bases and J shed 8 bases, with 14 bases lying between them. DNA for the CDR3: TGTGCCAGCAGCTTAGAACCGGGGGGCCGCGATGAGCAGTTCTTC. It specifies CASSLEPGGRDEQFF. The complete variable domain, with remaining parts taken from reference TRBV11-2 and TRBJ2-1, reads EAGVAQSPRYKIIEKRQSVAFWCNPISGHATLYWYQQILGQGPKLLIQFQNNGVVDDSQLPKDRFSAERLKGVDSTLKIQPAKLEDSAVYLCASSLEPGGRDEQFFGPGTRLTVL.

The chain recombines TRBV27 with TRBJ2-7; TRBD2 aligns across 7 bases. The germline V gene has CDR1 MNHEY and CDR2 SMNVEV (reference sequence). CDR3 size: 15 residues. V lost 2 bases to trimming and J lost 3 bases; unmatched junction nucleotides: 7. The CDR3 loop is CASSLLSGYSYEQYF. In nucleotides, the CDR3 is TGTGCCAGCAGTTTACTTAGCGGGTACAGCTACGAGCAGTACTTC.

V is TRBV19 and J is TRBJ1-5; a weak D match, TRBD1 (6 bases). There are 13 residues in the CDR3. CDR1 is LNHDA, CDR2 SQIVND, per germline (reference sequence). Trimming stripped 7 bases from V and 6 bases from J, with 13 bases between. The CDR3 loop reads CASKQTGLQPQHF. CDR3 nucleotides: TGTGCCAGTAAACAGACAGGACTTCAGCCCCAGCATTTT.